This T cell receptor beta chain was documented in a study of T cells in Graves' hyperthyroidism and ophthalmopathy. Whole-study context: Peripheral blood samples were taken at initial diagnosis, prior to any treatment.

The CDR3 has 13 residues. Germline V CDR1 and CDR2: ENHRY, SYGVKD. V lost 0 bases and J lost 4, with 6 bases in between. Study-level points and caveats: Ophthalmopathy was separated from stable hyperthyroidism by a 13 V-J model. Expanded thyroid clonotypes (above 0.001) were mostly also found in blood.

Researchers took RNA transcripts and amplified the TCR beta CDR3 regions from them. HTBI primers were the set used in a first-round RT-PCR of the TCR CDR3. MiXCR, run by TCRdb on the multiplex PCR reads, gives a single entry per CDR3 protein. Of approximately 350,000 distinct CDR3 sequences detected, about 16% appear once; the ten largest clones hold 15% to 20%. Points on this clonotype: The antigen is unknown.

Exclusion of patients followed from uncontrolled infection, other autoimmune disease, pregnancy or lactation. Material for sequencing was blood. The receptor was isolated from a woman aged 55-70 years with Graves' ophthalmopathy. The chain recombines TRBV10-3 with TRBJ2-5; D is perhaps TRBD2 (5 bases). The CDR3 bases are TGTGCCATCAGTGAGTCAGCGGTAGAGACCCAGTACTTC. Encoded protein: CAISESAVETQYF.